This TCR beta chain originates from a study of T cells in Graves' hyperthyroidism and ophthalmopathy. Many counts were recorded for this clonotype. Germline CDR1 and CDR2: MNHEY and SMNVEV (reference sequence). The CDR3 has 17 amino acids. V gave up 4 bases and J gave up 2 bases; unmatched junction bases: 9. Template material for amplifying TCR beta CDR3 regions consisted of RNA transcripts. HTBI primers were the set used in a first-round RT-PCR of the TCR CDR3. TCRdb used MiXCR to reprocess the multiplex PCR reads, holding one entry per CDR3 protein. The sample carries hundreds of thousands of distinct CDR3 sequences, roughly 15% recorded once.

The chain uses TRBV27 and TRBJ2-3; 10 bases are a match to TRBD2. The clonotype was recovered from a woman aged 45-65 years with Graves' ophthalmopathy. Sequenced sample: blood. This CDR3 reads CASSSGATSGYTDTQYF. The CDR3 bases are TGTGCCAGCAGTTCCGGAGCGACTAGCGGGTACACAGATACGCAGTATTTT.